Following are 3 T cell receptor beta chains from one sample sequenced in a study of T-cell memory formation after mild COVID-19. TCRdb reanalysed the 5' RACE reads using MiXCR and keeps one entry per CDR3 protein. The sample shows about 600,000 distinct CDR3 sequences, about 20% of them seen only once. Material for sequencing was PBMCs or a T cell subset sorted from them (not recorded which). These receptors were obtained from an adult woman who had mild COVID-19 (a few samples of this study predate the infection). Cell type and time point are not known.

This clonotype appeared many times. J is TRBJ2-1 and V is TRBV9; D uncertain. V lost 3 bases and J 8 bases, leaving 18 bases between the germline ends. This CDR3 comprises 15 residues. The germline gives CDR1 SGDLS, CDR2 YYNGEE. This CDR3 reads CASSDGPARFHEQFF. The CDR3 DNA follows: TGTGCCAGCAGCGATGGACCCGCGAGGTTTCATGAGCAGTTCTTC. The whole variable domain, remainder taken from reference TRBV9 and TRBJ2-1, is DSGVTQTPKHLITATGQRVTLRCSPRSGDLSVYWYQQSLDQGLQFLIQYYNGEERAKGNILERFSAQQFPDLHSELNLSSLELGDSALYFCASSDGPARFHEQFFGPGTRLTVL.

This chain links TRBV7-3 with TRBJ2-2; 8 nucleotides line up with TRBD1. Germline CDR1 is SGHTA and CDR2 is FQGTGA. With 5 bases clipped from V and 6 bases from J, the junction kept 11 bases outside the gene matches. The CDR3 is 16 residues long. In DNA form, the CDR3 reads TGTGCCAGCAGCCCCCAGGCAGGGGGCGCCCCCGGGGAGCTGTTTTTT. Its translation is CASSPQAGGAPGELFF.

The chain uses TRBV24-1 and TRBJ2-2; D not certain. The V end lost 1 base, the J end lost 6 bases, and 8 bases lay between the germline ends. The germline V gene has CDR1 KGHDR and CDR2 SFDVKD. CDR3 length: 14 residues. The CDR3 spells CATSDLEVPGELFF. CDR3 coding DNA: TGTGCCACCAGTGATTTAGAAGTGCCCGGGGAGCTGTTTTTT.